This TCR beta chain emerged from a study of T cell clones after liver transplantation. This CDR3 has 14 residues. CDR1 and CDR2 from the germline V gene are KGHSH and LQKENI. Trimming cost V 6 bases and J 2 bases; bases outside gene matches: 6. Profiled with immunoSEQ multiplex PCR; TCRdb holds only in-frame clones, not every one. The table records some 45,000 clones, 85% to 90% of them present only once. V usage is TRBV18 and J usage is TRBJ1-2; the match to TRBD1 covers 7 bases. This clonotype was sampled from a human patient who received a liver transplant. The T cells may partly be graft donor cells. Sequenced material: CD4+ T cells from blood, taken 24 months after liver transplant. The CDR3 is CASSLRGRNYGYTF. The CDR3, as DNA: TGTGCCAGCTCTCTTAGGGGGCGGAACTATGGCTACACCTTC.